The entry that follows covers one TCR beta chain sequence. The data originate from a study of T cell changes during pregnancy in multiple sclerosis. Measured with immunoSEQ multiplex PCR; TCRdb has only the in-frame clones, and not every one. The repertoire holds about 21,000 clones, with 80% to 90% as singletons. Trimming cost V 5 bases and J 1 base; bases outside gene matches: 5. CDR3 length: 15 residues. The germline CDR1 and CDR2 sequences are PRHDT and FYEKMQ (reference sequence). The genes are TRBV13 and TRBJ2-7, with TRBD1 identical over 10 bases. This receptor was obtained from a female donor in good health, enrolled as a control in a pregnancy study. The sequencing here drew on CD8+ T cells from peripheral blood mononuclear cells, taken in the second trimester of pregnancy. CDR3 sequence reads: CASSPRGQGSYEQYF. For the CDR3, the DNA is TGTGCCAGCAGCCCTAGGGGACAGGGGTCCTACGAGCAGTACTTC.